This T cell receptor beta chain was recorded in a study of cytomegalovirus exposure and HLA in healthy donors. PCR used 60 Vbeta primers and 13 Jbeta primers. The table came from immunoSEQ multiplex PCR; TCRdb's copy has only in-frame clones and leaves some out. The table shows about 210,000 clones, with over 80% occurring only once. The ends lost 1 base at V and 4 bases at J; junction bases unmatched: 4. The CDR3 is 14 amino acids. At sampling all donors were nominally healthy, likely with unrecorded immune exposures. This clone was detected ten times or more. The V call is TRBV6-7, the J call TRBJ2-7, with 7 positions matching TRBD1. TRBV6-7 belongs to the ORF category, with a function that is uncertain. The clonotype was recovered from a woman aged 45-59 years in good health and CMV-seropositive. Material: PBMCs. CDR3 coding DNA: TGTGCCAGCAGTTACTACCAGGGGGATTACGAGCAGTACTTC. Protein: CASSYYQGDYEQYF.